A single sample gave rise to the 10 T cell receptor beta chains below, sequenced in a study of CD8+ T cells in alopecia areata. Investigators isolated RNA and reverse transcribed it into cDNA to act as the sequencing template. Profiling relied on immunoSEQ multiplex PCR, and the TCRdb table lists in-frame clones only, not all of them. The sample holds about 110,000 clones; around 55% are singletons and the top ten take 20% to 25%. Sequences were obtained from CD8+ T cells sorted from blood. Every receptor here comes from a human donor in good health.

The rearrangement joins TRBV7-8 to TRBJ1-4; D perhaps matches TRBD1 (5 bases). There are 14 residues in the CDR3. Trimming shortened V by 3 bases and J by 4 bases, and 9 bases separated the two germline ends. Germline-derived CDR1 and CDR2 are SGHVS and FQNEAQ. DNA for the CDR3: TGTGCCAGCAGCTTCCTGGGACTTAATGAAAAACTGTTTTTT. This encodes CASSFLGLNEKLFF.

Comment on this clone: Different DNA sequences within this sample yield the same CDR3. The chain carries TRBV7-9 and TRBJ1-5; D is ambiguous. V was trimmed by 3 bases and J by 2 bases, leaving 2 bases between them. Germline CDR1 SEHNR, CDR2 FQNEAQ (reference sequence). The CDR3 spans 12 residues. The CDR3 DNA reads TGTGCCAGCAGCTTGGGCAATCAGCCCCAGCATTTT. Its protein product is CASSLGNQPQHF.

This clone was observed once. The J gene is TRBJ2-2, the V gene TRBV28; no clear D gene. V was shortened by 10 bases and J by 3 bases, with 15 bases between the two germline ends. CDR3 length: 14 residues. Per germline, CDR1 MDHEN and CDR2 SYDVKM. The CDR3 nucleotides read TGTGCCACCTCCCAGATATTCGACACCGGGGAGCTGTTTTTT. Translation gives CATSQIFDTGELFF.

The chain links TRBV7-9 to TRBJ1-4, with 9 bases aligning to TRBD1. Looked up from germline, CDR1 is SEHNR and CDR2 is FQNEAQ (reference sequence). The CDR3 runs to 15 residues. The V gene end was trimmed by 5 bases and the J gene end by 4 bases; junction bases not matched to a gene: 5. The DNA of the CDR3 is TGTGCCAGCAGCCCAAAGGACAGGGGTAATGAAAAACTGTTTTTT. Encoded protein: CASSPKDRGNEKLFF.

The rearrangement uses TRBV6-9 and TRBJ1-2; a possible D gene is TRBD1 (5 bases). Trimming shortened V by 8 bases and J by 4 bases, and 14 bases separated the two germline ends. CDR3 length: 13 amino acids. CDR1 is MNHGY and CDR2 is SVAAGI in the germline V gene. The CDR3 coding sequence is TGTGCCAGCCCCAGAGCAGGGTGCTATGGCTACACCTTC. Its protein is CASPRAGCYGYTF.

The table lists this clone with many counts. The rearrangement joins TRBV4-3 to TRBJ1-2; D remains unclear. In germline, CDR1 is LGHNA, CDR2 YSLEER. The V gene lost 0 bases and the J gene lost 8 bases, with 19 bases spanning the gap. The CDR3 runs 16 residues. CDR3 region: CASSQDLAEAVGGYTF. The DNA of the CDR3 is TGCGCCAGCAGCCAAGACTTGGCAGAAGCCGTGGGGGGCTACACCTTC.

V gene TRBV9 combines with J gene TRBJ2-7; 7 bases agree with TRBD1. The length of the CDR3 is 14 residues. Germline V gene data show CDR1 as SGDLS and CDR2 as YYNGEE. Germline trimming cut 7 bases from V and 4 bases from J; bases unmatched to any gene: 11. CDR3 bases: TGTGCCAGCGGCACCGGGACAGTGGGTTACGAGCAGTACTTC. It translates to CASGTGTVGYEQYF. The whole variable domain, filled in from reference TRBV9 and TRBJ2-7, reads DSGVTQTPKHLITATGQRVTLRCSPRSGDLSVYWYQQSLDQGLQFLIQYYNGEERAKGNILERFSAQQFPDLHSELNLSSLELGDSALYFCASGTGTVGYEQYFGPGTRLTVT.

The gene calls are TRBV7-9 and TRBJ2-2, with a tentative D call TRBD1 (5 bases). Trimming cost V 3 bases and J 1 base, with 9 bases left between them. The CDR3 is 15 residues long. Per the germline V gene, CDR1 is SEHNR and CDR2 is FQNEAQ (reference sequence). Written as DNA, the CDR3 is TGTGCCAGCAGCTTTCTTACAGGGAACACCGGGGAGCTGTTTTTT. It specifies CASSFLTGNTGELFF. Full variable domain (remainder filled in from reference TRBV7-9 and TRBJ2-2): DTGVSQNPRHKITKRGQNVTFRCDPISEHNRLYWYRQTLGQGPEFLTYFQNEAQLEKSRLLSDRFSAERPKGSFSTLEIQRTEQGDSAMYLCASSFLTGNTGELFFGEGSRLTVL.

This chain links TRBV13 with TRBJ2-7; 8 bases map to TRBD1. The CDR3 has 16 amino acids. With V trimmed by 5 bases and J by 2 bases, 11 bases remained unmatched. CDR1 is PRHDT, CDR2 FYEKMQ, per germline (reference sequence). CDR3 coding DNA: TGTGCCAGCAGCATCGGACAGGGTGGGACCACCTACGAGCAGTACTTC. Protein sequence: CASSIGQGGTTYEQYF.

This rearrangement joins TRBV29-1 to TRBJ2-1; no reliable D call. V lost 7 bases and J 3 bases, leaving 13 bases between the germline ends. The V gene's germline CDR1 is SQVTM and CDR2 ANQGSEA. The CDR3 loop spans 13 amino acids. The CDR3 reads CSAASVVYNEQFF. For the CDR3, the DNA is TGCAGCGCCGCATCGGTCGTCTACAATGAGCAGTTCTTC.